Sequencing of this T cell receptor (beta chain) was carried out in a study of a mutant IDH1 vaccine in newly diagnosed glioma. Concerning this clone itself: Its target is not known.

Germline values: CDR1 MNHEY, CDR2 SMNVEV (reference sequence). After removal of 8 bases from V and 3 bases from J, the junction contained 9 bases not matched to a gene. The CDR3 runs 14 residues. The repertoire was sequenced with immunoSEQ multiplex PCR; TCRdb's copy has only in-frame clones and lacks some. The table has tens of thousands of clones, 85% to 95% seen once. Time point meaning: week 35, safety follow-up. With topical imiquimod, each dose of the vaccine consisted of 300 ug of mutant IDH1 20-mer peptide. This material consisted of PBMCs, taken from a glioma patient whose treatment included an IDH1 peptide vaccine. This TCR came from a man in his fifties or sixties with glioma. The rearrangement uses TRBV27 and TRBJ2-7; 8 positions agree with TRBD2. CDR3 protein: CASRGGWRSYEQYF. CDR3 in DNA: TGTGCCAGCCGGGGGGGTTGGAGAAGCTACGAGCAGTACTTC.